This T cell receptor beta chain was sequenced in a study of blood T cells in healthy people across ages. Study conclusions and caveats: Shifts in expanded clonotypes may have been confounded by donor CMV status, which was unknown. Strong correlation linked observed beta diversity and percent naive T cells.

Trimming removed 4 bases from V and 7 bases from J; junction bases left unmatched: 11. Per the germline V gene, CDR1 is LGHDT and CDR2 is YNNKEL (reference sequence). CDR3 length equals 16 residues. A note on this clonotype: What it recognizes is unknown.

The study recruited healthy Caucasian donors from Russia who were aged about 6 to 95. Total RNA, at least 5.5 micrograms per sample, was extracted from PBMCs. A second roughly 6 to 11 cycle PCR used barcoded and J-beta primers. TCRdb redid the calling of the 5' RACE reads with MiXCR, one entry per CDR3 protein. This sample carries some 640,000 distinct CDR3 sequences, approximately 50% of them seen once, and the ten largest clones take roughly 31%. Sequencing was carried out using blood. This rearrangement joins TRBV3-1 to TRBJ2-1, with 9 nucleotides matching TRBD2. The receptor was isolated from a woman aged 60-75 years in good health. The DNA of the CDR3 is TGTGCCAGCAGCCCACTTTATAGCGGGAGAATAAATGAGCAGTTCTTC. This codes for CASSPLYSGRINEQFF.